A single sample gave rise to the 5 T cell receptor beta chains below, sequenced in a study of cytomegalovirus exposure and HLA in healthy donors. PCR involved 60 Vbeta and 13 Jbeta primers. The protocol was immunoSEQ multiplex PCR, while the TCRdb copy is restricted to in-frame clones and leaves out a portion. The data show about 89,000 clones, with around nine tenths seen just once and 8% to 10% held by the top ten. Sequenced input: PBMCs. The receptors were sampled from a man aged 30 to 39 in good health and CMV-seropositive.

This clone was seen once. The CDR3 reads CASSYTRRGNTEAFF. The CDR3 DNA reads TGTGCCAGCAGTTATACCAGGAGGGGGAACACTGAAGCTTTCTTT. J is TRBJ1-1 and V is TRBV28; TRBD1 might be the D (5 bases). CDR1 is MDHEN, CDR2 SYDVKM, per germline. The CDR3 is 15 amino acids. Trimming took 4 bases from V and 1 from J, leaving 13 bases between them.

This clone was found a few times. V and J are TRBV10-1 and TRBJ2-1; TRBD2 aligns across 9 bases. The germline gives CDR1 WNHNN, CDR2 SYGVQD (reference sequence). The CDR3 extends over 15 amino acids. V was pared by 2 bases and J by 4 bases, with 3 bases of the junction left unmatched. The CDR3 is CASSEGREGYNEQFF. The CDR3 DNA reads TGCGCCAGCAGTGAGGGGCGGGAGGGTTACAATGAGCAGTTCTTC.

The CDR3, as DNA: TGTGCCAGCAGCTCCACTCCGGGGACTATTCTATACAATGAGCAGTTCTTC. Translating gives CASSSTPGTILYNEQFF. This rearrangement joins TRBV7-9 to TRBJ2-1; the match to TRBD2 covers 7 bases. Germline CDR1 SEHNR, CDR2 FQNEAQ (reference sequence). Trimming at V came to 4 bases and at J to 4 bases, leaving 13 bases not matched to a gene. CDR3 size: 17 residues.

CDR3 region: CASSQDTFGGKLQETQYF. CDR3 bases: TGCGCCAGCAGCCAAGACACGTTCGGCGGGAAGCTCCAAGAGACCCAGTACTTC. The chain links TRBV4-1 to TRBJ2-5, with a weak D call TRBD2 (6 bases). Trimming removed 0 bases at V and 1 base at J, with 18 bases between. Per the germline V gene, CDR1 is MGHRA and CDR2 is YSYEKL. This CDR3 contains 18 residues.

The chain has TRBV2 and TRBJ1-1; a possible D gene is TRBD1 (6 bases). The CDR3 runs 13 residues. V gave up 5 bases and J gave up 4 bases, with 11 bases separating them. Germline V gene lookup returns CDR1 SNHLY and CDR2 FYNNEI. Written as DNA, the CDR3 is TGTGCCAGCAGTTCCCACAGGGTCACTGAAGCTTTCTTT. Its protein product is CASSSHRVTEAFF.